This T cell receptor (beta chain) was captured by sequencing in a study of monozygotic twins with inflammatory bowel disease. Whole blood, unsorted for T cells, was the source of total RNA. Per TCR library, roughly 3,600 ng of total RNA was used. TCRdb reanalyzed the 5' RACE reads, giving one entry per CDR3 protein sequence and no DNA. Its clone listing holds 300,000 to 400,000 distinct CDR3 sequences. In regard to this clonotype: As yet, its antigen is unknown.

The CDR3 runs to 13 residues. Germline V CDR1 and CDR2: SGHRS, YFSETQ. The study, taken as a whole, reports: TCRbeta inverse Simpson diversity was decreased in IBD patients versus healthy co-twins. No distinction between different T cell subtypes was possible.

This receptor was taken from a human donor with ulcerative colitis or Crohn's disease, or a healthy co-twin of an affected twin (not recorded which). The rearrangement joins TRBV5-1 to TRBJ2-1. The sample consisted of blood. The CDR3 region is CASSLPDLNEQFF.